A selection of T cell receptor beta chains follows, all from one sample in a study of blood T cell repertoires in COVID-19. TCRdb keeps only in-frame clones here, not all; method: immunoSEQ multiplex PCR. The sample yields about 320,000 clones, 85% seen once. The sequenced sample was PBMCs or T cells enriched from blood (not recorded which). The source is a woman aged 25 to 39 who had been exposed to COVID-19. Both conserved end residues are part of each CDR3. Fields, in order: D gene, V gene, clone size, J gene, CDR3 protein, CDR3 DNA. A D gene is named only where the DNA matches it firmly. Clone sizes are given selectively: once, few, many, or a class where the clone is expanded.

d_gene: TRBD2; v_gene: TRBV12-3/TRBV12-4; abundance: -; j_gene: TRBJ2-1; CDR3aa: CASSLGTSNEQFF; CDR3nt: TGTGCCAGCAGTTTAGGGACTAGCAATGAGCAGTTCTTC
d_gene: -; v_gene: TRBV7-2; abundance: -; j_gene: TRBJ1-2; CDR3aa: CASSLSSQVGSYGYTF; CDR3nt: TGTGCCAGCAGCTTATCTTCCCAGGTTGGGAGCTATGGCTACACCTTC
d_gene: -; v_gene: TRBV5-1; abundance: -; j_gene: TRBJ2-5; CDR3aa: CASSFYQETQYF; CDR3nt: TGCGCCAGCAGCTTCTATCAAGAGACCCAGTACTTC
d_gene: -; v_gene: TRBV7-9; abundance: -; j_gene: TRBJ2-1; CDR3aa: CASSLAPSNEQFF; CDR3nt: TGTGCCAGCAGCTTAGCGCCGAGTAATGAGCAGTTCTTC
d_gene: TRBD1; v_gene: TRBV6-5; abundance: few; j_gene: TRBJ1-6; CDR3aa: CASRRDRGRNSPLHF; CDR3nt: TGTGCCAGCAGACGCGACAGGGGCCGAAACTCACCCCTCCACTTT
d_gene: -; v_gene: TRBV28; abundance: -; j_gene: TRBJ1-2; CDR3aa: CASSLYQGGLSGYTF; CDR3nt: TGTGCCAGCAGTTTATATCAGGGAGGCCTTAGTGGCTACACCTTC
d_gene: TRBD2; v_gene: TRBV6-5; abundance: -; j_gene: TRBJ2-1; CDR3aa: CASSYSKTSRIDEQFF; CDR3nt: TGTGCCAGCAGTTACTCCAAGACTAGCCGTATCGATGAGCAGTTCTTC
d_gene: -; v_gene: TRBV30; abundance: -; j_gene: TRBJ2-4; CDR3aa: CAWSDRDYIQYF; CDR3nt: TGTGCCTGGAGTGATCGGGACTACATTCAGTACTTC
d_gene: -; v_gene: TRBV3-1/TRBV3-2; abundance: -; j_gene: TRBJ2-6; CDR3aa: CASSRQVSGANVLTF; CDR3nt: TGTGCCAGCAGCCGCCAGGTCTCTGGGGCCAACGTCCTGACTTTC
d_gene: -; v_gene: TRBV5-8; abundance: -; j_gene: TRBJ1-2; CDR3aa: CASSPWEGVNYGYTF; CDR3nt: TGTGCCAGCAGCCCATGGGAGGGGGTTAACTATGGCTACACCTTC
d_gene: -; v_gene: TRBV5-1; abundance: -; j_gene: TRBJ2-7; CDR3aa: CASSLDWASYEQYF; CDR3nt: TGCGCCAGCAGCTTGGACTGGGCATCCTACGAGCAGTACTTC
d_gene: -; v_gene: TRBV25-1; abundance: -; j_gene: TRBJ2-1; CDR3aa: CASSRGNEQFF; CDR3nt: TGTGCCAGCAGTAGGGGAAATGAGCAGTTCTTC
d_gene: -; v_gene: TRBV5-4; abundance: -; j_gene: TRBJ2-7; CDR3aa: CASSLMTAYEQYF; CDR3nt: TGTGCCAGCAGCTTGATGACAGCCTACGAGCAGTACTTC
d_gene: TRBD2; v_gene: TRBV9; abundance: -; j_gene: TRBJ2-1; CDR3aa: CASSDGSLAGAGEQFF; CDR3nt: TGTGCCAGCAGCGATGGATCACTAGCGGGAGCGGGTGAGCAGTTCTTC
d_gene: TRBD1; v_gene: TRBV2; abundance: -; j_gene: TRBJ1-2; CDR3aa: CASSDRGTGYGYTF; CDR3nt: TGTGCCAGCAGTGATAGGGGGACAGGTTATGGCTACACCTTC
d_gene: -; v_gene: TRBV6-5; abundance: once; j_gene: TRBJ1-3; CDR3aa: CASSYSPGSGNTIYF; CDR3nt: TGTGCCAGCAGTTACTCTCCAGGCTCTGGAAACACCATATATTTT
d_gene: -; v_gene: TRBV14; abundance: -; j_gene: TRBJ2-2; CDR3aa: CASSHRRQATGELFF; CDR3nt: TGTGCCAGCAGCCATAGAAGACAGGCCACCGGGGAGCTGTTTTTT
d_gene: -; v_gene: TRBV28; abundance: -; j_gene: TRBJ1-2; CDR3aa: CASRLFRNYGYTF; CDR3nt: TGTGCCAGCAGACTCTTCCGGAACTATGGCTACACCTTC
d_gene: TRBD1; v_gene: TRBV9; abundance: -; j_gene: TRBJ1-5; CDR3aa: CASSVEGGMEPQHF; CDR3nt: TGTGCCAGCAGCGTAGAAGGGGGCATGGAGCCCCAGCATTTT
d_gene: TRBD1; v_gene: TRBV7-6; abundance: -; j_gene: TRBJ1-1; CDR3aa: CASSLLYRDRENTEAFF; CDR3nt: TGTGCCAGCAGCTTACTTTATCGGGACAGGGAGAACACTGAAGCTTTCTTT
d_gene: -; v_gene: TRBV24-1; abundance: -; j_gene: TRBJ2-7; CDR3aa: CATSNGGAYEQYF; CDR3nt: TGTGCCACCAGTAACGGAGGGGCCTACGAGCAGTACTTC
d_gene: -; v_gene: TRBV5-1; abundance: -; j_gene: TRBJ1-1; CDR3aa: CASSLFTGMNTEAFF; CDR3nt: TGCGCCAGCAGCTTGTTCACAGGCATGAACACTGAAGCTTTCTTT
d_gene: -; v_gene: TRBV7-2; abundance: -; j_gene: TRBJ2-7; CDR3aa: CASSVHSYEQYF; CDR3nt: TGTGCCAGCAGCGTCCACAGCTACGAGCAGTACTTC
d_gene: TRBD2; v_gene: TRBV18; abundance: -; j_gene: TRBJ2-5; CDR3aa: CASSRYQGAGDQETQYF; CDR3nt: TGTGCCAGCTCACGTTATCAAGGAGCGGGAGATCAAGAGACCCAGTACTTC
d_gene: -; v_gene: TRBV7-2; abundance: few; j_gene: TRBJ1-5; CDR3aa: CASSSREAHQPQHF; CDR3nt: TGTGCCAGCAGCTCCCGGGAGGCGCATCAGCCCCAGCATTTT
d_gene: -; v_gene: TRBV4-2; abundance: -; j_gene: TRBJ2-5; CDR3aa: CASGPFLGTSYQETQYF; CDR3nt: TGTGCCAGCGGTCCTTTCCTCGGGACTTCGTACCAAGAGACCCAGTACTTC
d_gene: TRBD1; v_gene: TRBV28; abundance: few; j_gene: TRBJ1-2; CDR3aa: CASSPGGKYYGYTF; CDR3nt: TGTGCCAGCAGTCCAGGGGGGAAATATTATGGCTACACCTTC
d_gene: TRBD1; v_gene: TRBV19; abundance: -; j_gene: TRBJ2-7; CDR3aa: CASRATDRGDYEQYF; CDR3nt: TGTGCCAGTAGAGCCACAGACAGGGGGGACTACGAGCAGTACTTC
d_gene: TRBD1; v_gene: TRBV7-3; abundance: -; j_gene: TRBJ2-3; CDR3aa: CASSSGQGADTQYF; CDR3nt: TGTGCCAGCAGCTCGGGACAGGGGGCCGATACGCAGTATTTT
d_gene: TRBD1; v_gene: TRBV2; abundance: -; j_gene: TRBJ2-7; CDR3aa: CATGQGYEQYF; CDR3nt: TGTGCCACCGGACAGGGGTACGAGCAGTACTTC
d_gene: TRBD1; v_gene: TRBV14; abundance: -; j_gene: TRBJ2-1; CDR3aa: CASSLRTGPTEQFF; CDR3nt: TGTGCCAGCAGCCTTAGGACAGGGCCTACTGAGCAGTTCTTC
d_gene: -; v_gene: TRBV4-1; abundance: -; j_gene: TRBJ2-7; CDR3aa: CASSQGGPYEQYF; CDR3nt: TGCGCCAGCAGCCAGGGCGGGCCCTACGAGCAGTACTTC
d_gene: -; v_gene: TRBV29-1; abundance: -; j_gene: TRBJ1-1; CDR3aa: CSVERVDTEAFF; CDR3nt: TGCAGCGTTGAACGGGTGGACACTGAAGCTTTCTTT
d_gene: -; v_gene: TRBV6-4; abundance: -; j_gene: TRBJ2-2; CDR3aa: CASSVEQLTGELFF; CDR3nt: TGTGCCAGCAGTGTCGAACAATTAACCGGGGAGCTGTTTTTT
d_gene: TRBD2; v_gene: TRBV5-4; abundance: once; j_gene: TRBJ2-1; CDR3aa: CASRQREKGYNEQFF; CDR3nt: TGTGCCAGCAGGCAGCGGGAGAAGGGTTACAATGAGCAGTTCTTC